The TCR beta chain under discussion was sequenced for a study of blood T cell repertoires in COVID-19. Study details: Samples came from the United States, Italy and Spain, spanning acute and convalescent COVID-19. Nucleic acid was either cDNA or gDNA, and it came from T cells, B-cell-depleted T cells, or PBMCs.

In the source study's methods: Estimation of nucleated cell counts relied on the amplification of reference gene primers. Sequencing used immunoSEQ multiplex PCR; TCRdb keeps in-frame clones, though not all of them. The V and J calls and clone size were taken over from that table, and D and trimming were inferred from the DNA. The sample includes about 87,000 clones, nearly 90% seen only once; the top ten take about 5.2%. The table lists this clone with a count of one. The junction had 9 bases not matched to a gene; V was cut back by 4 bases and J by 7 bases. The CDR3 length is 14 residues. Germline loops: CDR1 SGDLS, CDR2 YYNGEE.

The TCR originated in a woman older than 75 with active COVID-19. What was sequenced was peripheral blood. This sequence joins TRBV9 and TRBJ2-7; TRBD1 matches at 9 bases. CDR3 in DNA: TGTGCCAGCAGCTATACAGGGGGCGCGGGGGAGCAGTACTTC. Translated: CASSYTGGAGEQYF. The variable domain in full, with the rest retrieved from reference TRBV9 and TRBJ2-7, is DSGVTQTPKHLITATGQRVTLRCSPRSGDLSVYWYQQSLDQGLQFLIQYYNGEERAKGNILERFSAQQFPDLHSELNLSSLELGDSALYFCASSYTGGAGEQYFGPGTRLTVT.